This TCR beta chain originates from a study of T cell clonality in common variable immunodeficiency. Study outcomes and limitations: Fewer TCRbeta clones were shared among CVID subjects than controls.

The repertoire was sequenced with immunoSEQ multiplex PCR; TCRdb's copy has only in-frame clones and lacks some. Observed in the sample are under 45,000 clones, none of them singletons. The CDR3 consists of 14 residues. V gave up 3 bases and J gave up 1 base; unmatched junction bases: 2. Germline loops: CDR1 SGHNT, CDR2 YYREEE (reference sequence). This clone was seen many times. The antigen remains undetermined. Read sequence stops 3 residues before the CDR3 end, and the germline J gene provides the missing end. Sequencing input: peripheral blood mononuclear cells. V usage is TRBV5-4 and J usage is TRBJ1-1; the match to TRBD1 covers 8 bases. The sequence was obtained from a person aged 18-70 years in good health. The CDR3 loop reads CASSSGQGNTEAFF. The CDR3 DNA, read in part, is TGTGCCAGCAGCTCAGGACAGGGGAACACTGAA.